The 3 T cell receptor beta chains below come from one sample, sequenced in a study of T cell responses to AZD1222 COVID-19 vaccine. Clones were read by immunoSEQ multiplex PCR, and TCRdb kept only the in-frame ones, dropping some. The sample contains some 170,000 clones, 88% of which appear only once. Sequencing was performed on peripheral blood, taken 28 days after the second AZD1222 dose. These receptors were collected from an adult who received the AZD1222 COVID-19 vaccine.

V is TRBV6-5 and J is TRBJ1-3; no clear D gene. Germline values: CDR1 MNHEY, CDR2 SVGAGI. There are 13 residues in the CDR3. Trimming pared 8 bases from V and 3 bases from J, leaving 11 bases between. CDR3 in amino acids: CASQWEFGNTIYF. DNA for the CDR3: TGTGCCAGCCAATGGGAGTTTGGAAACACCATATATTTT.

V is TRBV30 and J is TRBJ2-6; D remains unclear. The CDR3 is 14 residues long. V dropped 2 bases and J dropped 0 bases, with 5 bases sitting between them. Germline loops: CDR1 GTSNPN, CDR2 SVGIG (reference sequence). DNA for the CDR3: TGTGCCTGGAGTATCAGCTCTGGGGCCAACGTCCTGACTTTC. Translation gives CAWSISSGANVLTF. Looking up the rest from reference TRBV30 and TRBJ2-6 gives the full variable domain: SQTIHQWPATLVQPVGSPLSLECTVEGTSNPNLYWYRQAAGRGLQLLFYSVGIGQISSEVPQNLSASRPQDRQFILSSKKLLLSDSGFYLCAWSISSGANVLTFGAGSRLTVL.

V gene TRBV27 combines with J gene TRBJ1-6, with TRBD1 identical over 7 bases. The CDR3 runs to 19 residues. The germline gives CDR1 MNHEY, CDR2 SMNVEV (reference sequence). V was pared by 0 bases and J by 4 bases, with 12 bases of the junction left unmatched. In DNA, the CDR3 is TGTGCCAGCAGTTTATCCCGGACAGGTGGGGTTTTTTATAATTCACCCCTCCACTTT. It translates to CASSLSRTGGVFYNSPLHF.